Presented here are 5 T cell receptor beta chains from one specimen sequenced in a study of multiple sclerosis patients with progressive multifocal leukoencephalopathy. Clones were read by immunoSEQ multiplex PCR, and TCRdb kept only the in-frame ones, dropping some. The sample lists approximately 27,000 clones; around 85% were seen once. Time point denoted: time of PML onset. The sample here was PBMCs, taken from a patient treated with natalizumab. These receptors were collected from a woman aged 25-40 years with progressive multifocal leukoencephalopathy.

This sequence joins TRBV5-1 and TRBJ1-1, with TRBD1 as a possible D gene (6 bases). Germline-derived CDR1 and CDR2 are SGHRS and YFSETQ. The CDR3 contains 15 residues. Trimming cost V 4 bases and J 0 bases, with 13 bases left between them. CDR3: CASSKGQHVNTEAFF. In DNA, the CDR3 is TGCGCCAGCAGCAAAGGACAGCATGTGAACACTGAAGCTTTCTTT.

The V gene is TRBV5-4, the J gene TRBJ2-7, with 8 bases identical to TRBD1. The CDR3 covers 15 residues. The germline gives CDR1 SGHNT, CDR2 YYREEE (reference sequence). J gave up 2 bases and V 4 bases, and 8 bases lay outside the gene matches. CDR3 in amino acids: CASSLPGQGAYEQYF. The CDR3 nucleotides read TGTGCCAGCAGCCTCCCCGGACAGGGTGCCTACGAGCAGTACTTC. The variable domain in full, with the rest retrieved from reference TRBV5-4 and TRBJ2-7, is ETGVTQSPTHLIKTRGQQVTLRCSSQSGHNTVSWYQQALGQGPQFIFQYYREEENGRGNFPPRFSGLQFPNYSSELNVNALELDDSALYLCASSLPGQGAYEQYFGPGTRLTVT.

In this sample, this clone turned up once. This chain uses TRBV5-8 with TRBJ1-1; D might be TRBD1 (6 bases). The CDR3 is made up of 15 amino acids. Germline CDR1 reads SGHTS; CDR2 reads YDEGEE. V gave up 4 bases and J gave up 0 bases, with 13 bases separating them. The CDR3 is CASSPGQLMNTEAFF. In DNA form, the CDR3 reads TGTGCCAGCAGCCCCGGACAGCTCATGAACACTGAAGCTTTCTTT.

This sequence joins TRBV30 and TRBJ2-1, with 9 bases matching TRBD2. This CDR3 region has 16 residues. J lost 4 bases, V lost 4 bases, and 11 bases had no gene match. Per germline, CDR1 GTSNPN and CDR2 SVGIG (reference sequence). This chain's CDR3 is CAWTGGGVPPYNEQFF. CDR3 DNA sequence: TGTGCCTGGACTGGCGGGGGGGTCCCTCCTTACAATGAGCAGTTCTTC.

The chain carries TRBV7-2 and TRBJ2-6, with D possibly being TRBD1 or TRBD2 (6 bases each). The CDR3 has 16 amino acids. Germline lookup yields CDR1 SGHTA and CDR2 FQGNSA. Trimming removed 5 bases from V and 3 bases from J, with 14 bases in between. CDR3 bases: TGTGCCAGCAGCCCCGGGGGCACTATTGGGGCCAACGTCCTGACTTTC. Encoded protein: CASSPGGTIGANVLTF.